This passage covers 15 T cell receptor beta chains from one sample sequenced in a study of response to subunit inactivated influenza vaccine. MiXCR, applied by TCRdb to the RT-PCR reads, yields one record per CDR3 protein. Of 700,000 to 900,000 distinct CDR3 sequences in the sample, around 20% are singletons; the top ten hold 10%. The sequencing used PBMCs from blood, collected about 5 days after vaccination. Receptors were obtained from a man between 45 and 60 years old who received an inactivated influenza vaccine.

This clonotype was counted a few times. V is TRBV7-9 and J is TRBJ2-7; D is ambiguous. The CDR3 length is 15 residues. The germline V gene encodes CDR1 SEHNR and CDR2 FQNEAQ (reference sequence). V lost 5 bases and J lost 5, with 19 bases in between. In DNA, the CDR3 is TGTGCCAGCAGCCGCAACCGGGCCCTAAGGGACGAGCAGTACTTC. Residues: CASSRNRALRDEQYF.

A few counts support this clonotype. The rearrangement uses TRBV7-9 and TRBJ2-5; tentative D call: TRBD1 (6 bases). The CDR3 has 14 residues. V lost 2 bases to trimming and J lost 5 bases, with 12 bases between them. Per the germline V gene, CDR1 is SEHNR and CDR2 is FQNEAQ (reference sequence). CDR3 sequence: CASSLTGGTETQYF. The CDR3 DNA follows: TGTGCCAGCAGCTTAACTGGGGGCACGGAGACCCAGTACTTC.

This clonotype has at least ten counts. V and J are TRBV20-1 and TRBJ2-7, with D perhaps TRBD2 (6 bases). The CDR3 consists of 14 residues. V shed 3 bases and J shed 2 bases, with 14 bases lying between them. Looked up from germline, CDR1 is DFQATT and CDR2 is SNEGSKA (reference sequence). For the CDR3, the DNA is TGCAGTGCTAGCCCAGGCGGGGACCCCTACGAGCAGTACTTC. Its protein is CSASPGGDPYEQYF.

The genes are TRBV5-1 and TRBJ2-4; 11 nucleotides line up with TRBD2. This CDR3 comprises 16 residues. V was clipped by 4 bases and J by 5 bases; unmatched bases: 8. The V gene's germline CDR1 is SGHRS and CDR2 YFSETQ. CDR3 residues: CASSLGTSGGQNIQYF. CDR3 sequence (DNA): TGCGCCAGCAGCCTCGGGACTAGCGGAGGACAAAACATTCAGTACTTC.

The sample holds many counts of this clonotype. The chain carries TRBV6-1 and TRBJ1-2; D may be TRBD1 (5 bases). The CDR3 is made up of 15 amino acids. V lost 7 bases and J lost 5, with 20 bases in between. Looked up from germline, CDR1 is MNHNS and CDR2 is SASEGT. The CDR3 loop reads CASKITGLTRYGYTF. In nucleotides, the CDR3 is TGTGCCAGCAAAATTACAGGTCTAACTAGATATGGCTACACCTTC.

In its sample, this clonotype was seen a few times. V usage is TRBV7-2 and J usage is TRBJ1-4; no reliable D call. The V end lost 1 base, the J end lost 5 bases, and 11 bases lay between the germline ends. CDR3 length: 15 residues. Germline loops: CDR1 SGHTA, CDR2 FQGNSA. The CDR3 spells CASSLEPRSNEKLFF. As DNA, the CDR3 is TGTGCCAGCAGCTTAGAACCCCGTTCCAATGAAAAACTGTTTTTT.

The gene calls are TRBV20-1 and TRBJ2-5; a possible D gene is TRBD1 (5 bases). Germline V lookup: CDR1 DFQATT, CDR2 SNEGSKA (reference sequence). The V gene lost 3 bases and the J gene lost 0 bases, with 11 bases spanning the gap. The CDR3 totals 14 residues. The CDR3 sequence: CSASLGQYQETQYF. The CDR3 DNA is TGCAGTGCTAGTTTGGGGCAGTACCAAGAGACCCAGTACTTC.

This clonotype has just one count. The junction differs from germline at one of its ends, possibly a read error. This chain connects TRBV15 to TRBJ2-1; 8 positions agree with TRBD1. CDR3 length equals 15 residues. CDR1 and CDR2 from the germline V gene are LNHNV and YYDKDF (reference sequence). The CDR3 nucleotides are TGTGCCACCAGCAGAGATAACAGGGGGGTGAATGAGCAGCTCTTC. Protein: CATSRDNRGVNEQLF.

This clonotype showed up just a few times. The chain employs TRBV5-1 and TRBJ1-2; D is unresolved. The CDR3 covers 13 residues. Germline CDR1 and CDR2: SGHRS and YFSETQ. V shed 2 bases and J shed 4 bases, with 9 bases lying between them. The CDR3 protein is CASSFGVIYGYTF. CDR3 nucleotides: TGCGCCAGCAGCTTCGGGGTGATCTATGGCTACACCTTC. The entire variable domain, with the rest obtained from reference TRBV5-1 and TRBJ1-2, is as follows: KAGVTQTPRYLIKTRGQQVTLSCSPISGHRSVSWYQQTPGQGLQFLFEYFSETQRNKGNFPGRFSGRQFSNSRSEMNVSTLELGDSALYLCASSFGVIYGYTFGSGTRLTVV.

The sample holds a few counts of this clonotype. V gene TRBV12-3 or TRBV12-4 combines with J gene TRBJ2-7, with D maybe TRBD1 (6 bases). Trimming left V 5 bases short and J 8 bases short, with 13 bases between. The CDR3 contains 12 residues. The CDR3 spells CASSASRDKQYF. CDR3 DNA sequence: TGTGCCAGCAGTGCAAGCCGGGACAAGCAGTACTTC.

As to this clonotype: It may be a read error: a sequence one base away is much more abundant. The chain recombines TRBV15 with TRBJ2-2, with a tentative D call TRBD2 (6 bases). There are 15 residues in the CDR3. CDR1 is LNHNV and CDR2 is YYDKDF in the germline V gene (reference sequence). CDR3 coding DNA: TGTGCCACCAGCCTGGGACTGCCTCACACCGGGAAGCTGTTTTTT. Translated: CATSLGLPHTGKLFF.

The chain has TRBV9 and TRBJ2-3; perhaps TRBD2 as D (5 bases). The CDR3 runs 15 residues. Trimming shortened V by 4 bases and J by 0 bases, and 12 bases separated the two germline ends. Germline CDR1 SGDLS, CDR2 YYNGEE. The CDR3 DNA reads TGTGCCAGCAGCCCGACCCGGGGTAGCACAGATACGCAGTATTTT. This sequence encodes CASSPTRGSTDTQYF.

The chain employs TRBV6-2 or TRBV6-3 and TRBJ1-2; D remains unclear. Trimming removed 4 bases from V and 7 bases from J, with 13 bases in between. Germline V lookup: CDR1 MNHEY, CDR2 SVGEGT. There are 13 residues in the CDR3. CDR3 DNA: TGTGCCAGCAGTTCACCCCTTCGAGGTGGCTACACCTTC. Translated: CASSSPLRGGYTF.

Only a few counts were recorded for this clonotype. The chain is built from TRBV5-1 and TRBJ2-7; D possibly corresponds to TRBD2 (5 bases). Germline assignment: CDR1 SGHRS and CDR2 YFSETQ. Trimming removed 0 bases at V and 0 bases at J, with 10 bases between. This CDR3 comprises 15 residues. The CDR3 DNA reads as TGCGCCAGCAGCTTGGCCGGAGGTTTCTCCTACGAGCAGTACTTC. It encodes CASSLAGGFSYEQYF.

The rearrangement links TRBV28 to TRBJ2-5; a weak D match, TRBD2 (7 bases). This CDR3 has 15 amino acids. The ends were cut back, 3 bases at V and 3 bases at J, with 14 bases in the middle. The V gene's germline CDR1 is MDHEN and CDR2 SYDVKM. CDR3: CASSLPGGGEETQYF. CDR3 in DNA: TGTGCCAGCAGTTTGCCGGGGGGCGGGGAAGAGACCCAGTACTTC.